This is a list of T cell receptor beta chains from one sample in a study of cytomegalovirus exposure and HLA in healthy donors. Profiled with immunoSEQ multiplex PCR; TCRdb holds only in-frame clones, not every one. The sample has some 72,000 clones, about 96% seen once. The material sequenced was PBMCs. The receptors were gathered from a man between 18 and 29 years old in good health and CMV-seropositive. CDR3s include the opening cysteine and the closing phenylalanine or tryptophan. D genes are given only for firm matches. Clone size is shown for a subset of rows, as once, few, many or a class of expanded clone.

CDR3 DNA	CDR3 protein	clone size	V gene	J gene	D gene	CDR3 length
TGTGCCAGCAGCCTGAGAGGAGGGGTCACTGAAGCTTTCTTT	CASSLRGGVTEAFF	.	TRBV5-4	TRBJ1-1	.	14
TGCGCCAGCAGCTTGGCTTTCGGGGGTACCGGGGAGCTGTTTTTT	CASSLAFGGTGELFF	.	TRBV5-1	TRBJ2-2	.	15
TGTGCCAGCTCACCACCTGCGGGAGGCACAGATACGCAGTATTTT	CASSPPAGGTDTQYF	.	TRBV18	TRBJ2-3	TRBD2	15
TGTGCCAGCAGCTCGGGACAGGGCTTTTTTAACTATGGCTACACCTTC	CASSSGQGFFNYGYTF	.	TRBV5-4	TRBJ1-2	TRBD1	16
TGTGCCAGCAGCCCAAACCAAGCGGGCGGGGAGCTGTTTTTT	CASSPNQAGGELFF	.	TRBV5-5	TRBJ2-2	.	14
TGTGCCAGCTCACCTACGGGACAGTACTATGGCTACACCTTC	CASSPTGQYYGYTF	.	TRBV18	TRBJ1-2	TRBD1	14
TGTGCCAGCAGGGGACTAGCGGGCTTGTCCTACGAGCAGTACTTC	CASRGLAGLSYEQYF	once	TRBV2	TRBJ2-7	TRBD2	15
TGTGCCATCACCGCCAGGTCGGACACCGGGGAGCTGTTTTTT	CAITARSDTGELFF	once	TRBV10-3	TRBJ2-2	.	14
TGTGCCAGCAGTTACGCTAGCGGGAGGTCAGATACGCAGTATTTT	CASSYASGRSDTQYF	.	TRBV28	TRBJ2-3	TRBD2	15
TGCGCCAGCAGCCCCCTTGGGGGGGGGAACACTGAAGCTTTCTTT	CASSPLGGGNTEAFF	.	TRBV4-1	TRBJ1-1	.	15
TGTGCCAGCAGTTTATCCGGGACACTAGCCTACGAGCAGTACTTC	CASSLSGTLAYEQYF	few	TRBV28	TRBJ2-7	.	15